Described below is a single T cell receptor (beta chain) sequence and its context. Produced via immunoSEQ multiplex PCR; TCRdb's table is partial and in-frame only. In the table there are millions of clones, 85% to 95% of which are singletons. These data come from a study of shared clonotypes between healthy human individuals. Study background: The study used three CD4 naive, three CD4 memory, two CD8 naive and one CD8 memory plate per donor.

Trimming cost V 3 bases and J 2 bases, with 9 bases left between them. Germline CDR1 is MNHEY and CDR2 is SMNVEV (reference sequence). The CDR3 contains 14 residues. In the CD4+ fraction, cells were divided into CD45RA+ naive and CD45RA-negative memory subsets. V and J are TRBV27 and TRBJ2-3; perhaps TRBD2 as D (5 bases). The material sequenced was naive CD4+ T cells sorted from blood. Subset given: CD45RA+ positively selected. This sequence originates from a man between 18 and 35 years old in good health. CDR3 in amino acids: CASSFGRDTDTQYF. The CDR3 region has the DNA TGTGCCAGCAGTTTTGGACGGGACACAGATACGCAGTATTTT.